This T cell receptor beta chain was retrieved from a study of CD8 T cells in ankylosing spondylitis. General observations from the study: Reportedly, matched ankylosing spondylitis synovial fluid was significantly enriched for disease-linked clones. Reports of some motif variants in reactive arthritis synovial fluid and blood predate this one. Characteristic, it appeared, of ankylosing spondylitis blood was a TCR beta motif of eight highly homologous variants.

Library preparation for TCR beta used quantitative 5'-RACE with molecular barcodes. In TCRdb, the 5' RACE reads were re-called with MiXCR into one record per CDR3 protein. This sample carries fewer than 450,000 distinct CDR3 sequences, more than 15% of them seen once, and the ten largest clones take approximately 0.97%. The CDR3 runs 17 residues. CDR1 is KGHDR, CDR2 SFDVKD, per germline. Trimming removed 4 bases from V and 6 bases from J; junction bases left unmatched: 12. This clonotype was seen a few times. What it binds is unknown. Sequenced input: blood, either unsorted or a sorted T cell fraction (not recorded which). V and J are TRBV24-1 and TRBJ2-1; 9 bases fit TRBD2. The TCR originated in a male donor with ankylosing spondylitis. CDR3 sequence: CATSEAGLAGRGNEQFF. CDR3 coding DNA: TGTGCCACCAGTGAGGCGGGACTAGCTGGGAGGGGCAATGAGCAGTTCTTC.